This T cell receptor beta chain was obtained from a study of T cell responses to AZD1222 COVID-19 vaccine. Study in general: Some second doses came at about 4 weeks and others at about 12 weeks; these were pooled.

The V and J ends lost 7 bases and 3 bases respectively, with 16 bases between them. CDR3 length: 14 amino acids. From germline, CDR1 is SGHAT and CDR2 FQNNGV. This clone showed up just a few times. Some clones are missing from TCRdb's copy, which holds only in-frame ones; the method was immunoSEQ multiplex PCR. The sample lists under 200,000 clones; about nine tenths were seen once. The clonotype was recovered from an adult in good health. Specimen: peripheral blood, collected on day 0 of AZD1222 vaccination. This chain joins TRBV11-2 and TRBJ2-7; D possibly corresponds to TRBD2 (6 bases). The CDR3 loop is CASTRSGRYYEQYF. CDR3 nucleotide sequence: TGTGCCAGCACGCGGTCCGGGAGATACTACGAGCAGTACTTC.